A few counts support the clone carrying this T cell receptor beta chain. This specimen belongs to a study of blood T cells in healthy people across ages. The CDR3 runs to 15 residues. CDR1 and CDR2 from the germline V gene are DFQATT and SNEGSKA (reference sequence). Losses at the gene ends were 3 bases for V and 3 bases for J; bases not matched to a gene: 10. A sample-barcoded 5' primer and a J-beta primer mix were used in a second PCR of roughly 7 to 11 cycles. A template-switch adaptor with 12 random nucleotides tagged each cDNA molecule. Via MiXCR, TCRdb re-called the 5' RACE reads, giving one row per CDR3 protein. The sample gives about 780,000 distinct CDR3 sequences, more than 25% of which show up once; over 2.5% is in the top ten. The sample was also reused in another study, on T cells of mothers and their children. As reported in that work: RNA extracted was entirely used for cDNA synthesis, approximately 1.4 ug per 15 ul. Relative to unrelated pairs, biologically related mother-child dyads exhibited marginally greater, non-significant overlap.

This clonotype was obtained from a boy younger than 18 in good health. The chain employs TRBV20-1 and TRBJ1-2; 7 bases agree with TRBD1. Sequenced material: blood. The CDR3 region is CSARDRTTHYYGYTF. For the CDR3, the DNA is TGCAGTGCTAGGGACAGGACTACCCACTACTATGGCTACACCTTC.